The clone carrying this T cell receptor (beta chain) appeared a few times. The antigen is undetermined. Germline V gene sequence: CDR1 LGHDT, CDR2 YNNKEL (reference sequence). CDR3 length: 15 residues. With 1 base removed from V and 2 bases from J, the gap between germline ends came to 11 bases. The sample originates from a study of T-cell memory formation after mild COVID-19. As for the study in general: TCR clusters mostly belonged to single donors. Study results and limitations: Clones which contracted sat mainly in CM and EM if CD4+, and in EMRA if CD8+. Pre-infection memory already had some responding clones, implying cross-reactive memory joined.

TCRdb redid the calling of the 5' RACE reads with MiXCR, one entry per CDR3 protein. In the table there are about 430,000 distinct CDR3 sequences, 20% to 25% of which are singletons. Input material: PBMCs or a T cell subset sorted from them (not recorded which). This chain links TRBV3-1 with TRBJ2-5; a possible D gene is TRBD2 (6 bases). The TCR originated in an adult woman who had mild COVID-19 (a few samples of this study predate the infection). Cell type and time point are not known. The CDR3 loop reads CASSQGGTRQETQYF. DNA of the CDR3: TGTGCCAGCAGCCAAGGCGGGACTCGGCAAGAGACCCAGTACTTC.